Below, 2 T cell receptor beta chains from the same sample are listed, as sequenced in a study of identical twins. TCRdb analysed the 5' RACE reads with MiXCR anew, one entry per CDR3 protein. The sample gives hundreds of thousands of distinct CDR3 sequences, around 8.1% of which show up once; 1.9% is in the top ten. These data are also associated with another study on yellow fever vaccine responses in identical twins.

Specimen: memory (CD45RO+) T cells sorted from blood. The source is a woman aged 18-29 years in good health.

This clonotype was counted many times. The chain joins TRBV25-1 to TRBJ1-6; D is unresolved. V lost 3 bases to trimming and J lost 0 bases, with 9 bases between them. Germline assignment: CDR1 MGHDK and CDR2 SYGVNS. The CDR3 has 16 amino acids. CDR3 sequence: CASSDGGSSYNSPLHF. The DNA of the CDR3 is TGTGCCAGCAGTGATGGCGGGAGCTCCTATAATTCACCCCTCCACTTT.

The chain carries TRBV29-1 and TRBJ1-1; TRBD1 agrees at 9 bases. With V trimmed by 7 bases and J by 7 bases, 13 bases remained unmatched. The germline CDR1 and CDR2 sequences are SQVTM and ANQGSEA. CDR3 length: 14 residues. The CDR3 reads CSALRGQGLVEAFF. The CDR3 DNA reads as TGCAGCGCCTTAAGGGGACAGGGCTTGGTTGAAGCTTTCTTT.